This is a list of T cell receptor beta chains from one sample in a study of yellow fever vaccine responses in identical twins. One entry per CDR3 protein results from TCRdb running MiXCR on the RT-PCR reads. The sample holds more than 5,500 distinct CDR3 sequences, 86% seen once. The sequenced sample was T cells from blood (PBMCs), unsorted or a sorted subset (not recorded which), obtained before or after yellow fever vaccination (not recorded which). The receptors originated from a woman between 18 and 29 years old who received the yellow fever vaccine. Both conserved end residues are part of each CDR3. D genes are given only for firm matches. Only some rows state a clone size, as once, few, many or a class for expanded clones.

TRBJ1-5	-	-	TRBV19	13	TGTGCCAGTAGTATTAAATCTGGTCAGCCCCAGCATTTT	CASSIKSGQPQHF
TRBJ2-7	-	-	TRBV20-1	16	TGCAGTGTTTCTATGACCCGGGTCGTCCGAAACTACGAGCAGTACTTC	CSVSMTRVVRNYEQYF
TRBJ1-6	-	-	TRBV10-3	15	TGTGCCACAAGGAGCCCAGTTGCCTTGGTTTCACCCCTCCACTTT	CATRSPVALVSPLHF
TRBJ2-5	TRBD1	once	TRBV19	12	TGTGCCACCGCAGGGGGCCGAGAGACCCAGTACTTC	CATAGGRETQYF
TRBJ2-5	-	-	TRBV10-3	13	TGTGCCATCAGTGTTAACCCTCAAGAGACCCAGTACTTC	CAISVNPQETQYF
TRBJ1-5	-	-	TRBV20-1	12	TGCAGTGCCCAGTCAGGGACGCAGCCCCAGCATTTT	CSAQSGTQPQHF
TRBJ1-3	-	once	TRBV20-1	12	TGCAGTGCTAGGAGCTCTGGAAACACCATATATTTT	CSARSSGNTIYF
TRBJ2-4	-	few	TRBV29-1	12	TGCAGCGCCGAAGACAGTTCTGACTTTCAGTACTTC	CSAEDSSDFQYF
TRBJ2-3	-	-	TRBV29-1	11	TGCAGCGTTGTGAGGATAGATACGCAGTATTTT	CSVVRIDTQYF
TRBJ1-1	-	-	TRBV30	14	TGTGCCTGGAGAGAGGCAGGGGCGAGGGCTGAAGCTTTCTTT	CAWREAGARAEAFF
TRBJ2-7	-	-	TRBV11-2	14	TGTGCCAGCAGCCCAAGACCGGGATTTTACGAGCAGTACTTC	CASSPRPGFYEQYF
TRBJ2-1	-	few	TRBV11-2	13	TGTGCCAGCAGCACCGGTTGGGGTAATGAGCAGTTCTTC	CASSTGWGNEQFF
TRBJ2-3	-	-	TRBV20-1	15	TGCAGTGCTAGAGATGGGGCAGGACGCACAGATACGCAGTATTTT	CSARDGAGRTDTQYF
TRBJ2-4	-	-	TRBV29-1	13	TGCAGCGTTGCCCCTCAGGGAGTTAATCTTCAGTACTTC	CSVAPQGVNLQYF
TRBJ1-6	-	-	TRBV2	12	TGTGCCAGCAGCCTGACAGGCCCTCACCTCCACTTT	CASSLTGPHLHF
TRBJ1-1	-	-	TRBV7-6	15	TGTGCCAGCAGCTTAGCCAGGGGTTCGAACACTGAAGCTTTCTTT	CASSLARGSNTEAFF
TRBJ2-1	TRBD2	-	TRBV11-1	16	TGTGCCAGCAGGCAAACTAGCGTTAGCTCCTACAATGAGCAGTTCTTC	CASRQTSVSSYNEQFF
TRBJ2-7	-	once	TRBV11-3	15	TGTGCCAGCAGCTTAAATAGGGACTCCTCCTACGAGCAGTACTTC	CASSLNRDSSYEQYF
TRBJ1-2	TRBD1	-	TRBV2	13	TGTGCCAATACAGGGGGCGCCTTCTATGGCTACACCTTC	CANTGGAFYGYTF
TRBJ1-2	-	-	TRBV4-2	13	TGTGCCAGCAGCCCCGGGACGGCAACCGGCGGTACCTTC	CASSPGTATGGTF
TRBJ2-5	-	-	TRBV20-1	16	TGCAGTGCTAGAGATCGACGGATATCAAGGGTAGAGACCCAGTACTTC	CSARDRRISRVETQYF
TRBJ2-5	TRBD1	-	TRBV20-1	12	TGCAGTGCTAGGGGACAGGAAGAGACCCAGTACTTC	CSARGQEETQYF
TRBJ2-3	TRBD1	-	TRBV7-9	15	TGTGCCAGCAGCGTCACAGGGGTACGCACAGATACGCAGTATTTT	CASSVTGVRTDTQYF
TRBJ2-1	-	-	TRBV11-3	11	TGTGCCAGCAGCTTCACCTATGAGCAGTTCTTC	CASSFTYEQFF
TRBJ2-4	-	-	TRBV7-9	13	TGTGCCAGCAGCTCCGACAGTTACAACATTCAGTACTTC	CASSSDSYNIQYF
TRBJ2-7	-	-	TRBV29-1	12	TGCAGCCCTCCGACAGAAACCTACGAGCAGTACTTC	CSPPTETYEQYF
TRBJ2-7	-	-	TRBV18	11	TGTGCCAGCTCACAGGGGTTCGAGCAGTACTTC	CASSQGFEQYF
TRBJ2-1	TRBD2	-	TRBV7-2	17	TGTGCCAGCAGCTTAGGGCTAGCGGGAGGGGCCTACAATGAGCAGTTCTTC	CASSLGLAGGAYNEQFF
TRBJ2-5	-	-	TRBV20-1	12	TGCAGTGCTAGTGGTGGTCGGGAGACCCAGTACTTC	CSASGGRETQYF
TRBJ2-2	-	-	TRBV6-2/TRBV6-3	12	TGTGCCAGCGGCCGACAGACCGGGGAGCTGTTTTTT	CASGRQTGELFF
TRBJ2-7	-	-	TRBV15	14	TGTGCCACCAGCAGATCCCGGGACACATCCGAGCAGTACTTC	CATSRSRDTSEQYF
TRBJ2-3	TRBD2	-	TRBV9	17	TGTGCCAGCAGCCCCCAGGTGACTAGCGGAGGCACAGATACGCAGTATTTT	CASSPQVTSGGTDTQYF
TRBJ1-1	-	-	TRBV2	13	TGTGCCACCGCAGCGGGTCGGGGGACTGAAGCTTTCTTT	CATAAGRGTEAFF
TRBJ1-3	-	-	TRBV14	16	TGTGCCAGCAGCCAAGTGGCCTTGGGTTTTGGAAACACCATATATTTT	CASSQVALGFGNTIYF
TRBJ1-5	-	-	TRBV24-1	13	TGTGCCACCAGTGATTTGCCCGGTCAGCCCCAGCATTTT	CATSDLPGQPQHF
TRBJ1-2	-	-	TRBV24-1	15	TGTGCCACCAGTGATGCTCCAAGAGGGAACTATGGCTACACCTTC	CATSDAPRGNYGYTF
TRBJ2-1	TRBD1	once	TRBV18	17	TGTGCCAGCTCACAAAGACAGGGGTCCAGCTCCTACAATGAGCAGTTCTTC	CASSQRQGSSSYNEQFF
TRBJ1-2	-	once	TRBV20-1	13	TGCAGTGCTAGGGCAGCCTCCTCGTATGGCTACACCTTC	CSARAASSYGYTF
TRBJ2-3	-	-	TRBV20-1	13	TGCAGTGCTAGAAAGCGGAGCACAGATACGCAGTATTTT	CSARKRSTDTQYF
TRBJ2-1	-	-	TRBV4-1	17	TGCGCCAGCAGCCAAGTAAGTCGTGGCGGGGCCTACAATGAGCAGTTCTTC	CASSQVSRGGAYNEQFF
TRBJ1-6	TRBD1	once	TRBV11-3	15	TGTGCCAGCAGCCTACAGACAGGGGAGAATTCACCCCTCCACTTT	CASSLQTGENSPLHF
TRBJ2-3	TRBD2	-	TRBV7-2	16	TGTGCCAGCAGCTGGACCGGGACTAGCGGGGGAAATACGCAGTATTTT	CASSWTGTSGGNTQYF
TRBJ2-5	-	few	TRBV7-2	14	TGTGCCAGCAGCTTAGGATCTAGCCCGGAGGCCCAGTACTTC	CASSLGSSPEAQYF
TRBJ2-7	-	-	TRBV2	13	TGTGCCAGCAGTGATTCAGGGGACTACGAGCAGTACTTC	CASSDSGDYEQYF
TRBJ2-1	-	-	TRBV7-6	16	TGTGCCAGCAGCTCATACAGGGAATTTGGGTTCAATGAGCAGTTCTTC	CASSSYREFGFNEQFF
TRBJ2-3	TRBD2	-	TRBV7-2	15	TGTGCCAGCCTACCGGGACTAGCGATCACAGATACGCAGTATTTT	CASLPGLAITDTQYF
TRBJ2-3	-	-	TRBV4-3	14	TGCGCCAGCAGCCAAGGCCCAAGCACAGATACGCAGTATTTT	CASSQGPSTDTQYF
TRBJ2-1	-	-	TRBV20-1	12	TGCAGTGACAGGGCACAATACAATGAGCAGTTCTTC	CSDRAQYNEQFF
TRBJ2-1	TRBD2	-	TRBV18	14	TGTGCCAGCTCGAGGGTAGCGGGGGACAATGAGCAGTTCTTC	CASSRVAGDNEQFF
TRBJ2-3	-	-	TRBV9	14	TGTGCCAGCAGCCAAGACACAGACGTGGATACGCAGTATTTT	CASSQDTDVDTQYF
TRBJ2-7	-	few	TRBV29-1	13	TGCAGCGTTGCACTTGGGGCGGACTACGAGCAGTACTTC	CSVALGADYEQYF
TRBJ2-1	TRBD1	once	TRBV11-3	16	TGTGCCAGCAGCGCATTCGGACAGGGTCTAATGAATGAGCAGTTCTTC	CASSAFGQGLMNEQFF
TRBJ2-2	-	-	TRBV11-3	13	TGTGCCAGCAGCCCCCCGCGGACCGGGGAGCTGTTTTTT	CASSPPRTGELFF
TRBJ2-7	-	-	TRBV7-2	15	TGTGCCAGCAGCTTAGCACCGGGACACGACTACGAGCAGTACTTC	CASSLAPGHDYEQYF
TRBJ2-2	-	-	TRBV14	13	TGTGCCAGCAGCCAATTCGTTTCCGGGGAGCTGTTTTTT	CASSQFVSGELFF